The clone carrying this T cell receptor beta chain has only one observation. Its antigen remains unidentified. The source of the sample is a study of T cell responses to AZD1222 COVID-19 vaccine. The analysis combined second doses at about 4 or about 12 weeks. Sequenced by immunoSEQ multiplex PCR; TCRdb stores in-frame clones only, minus some. This sample has 150,000 to 160,000 clones; approximately 90% occur once, and the top ten carry approximately 1.5%. Study results and limitations: There were repertoire samples only from the period after the peak T cell response. Reportedly, close to half of spike-specific TCRs are directed against unmutated variant regions.

The specimen was peripheral blood, collected 28 days after the second AZD1222 dose. This clonotype was obtained from an adult who received the AZD1222 COVID-19 vaccine.

The CDR3: CASRYAGTGVTEAFF. DNA for the CDR3: TGTGCCAGCAGATACGCCGGGACAGGGGTAACTGAAGCTTTCTTT. This sequence joins TRBV6-5 and TRBJ1-1; 10 positions match TRBD1. The CDR3 is 15 residues long. V trimming: 6 bases; J trimming: 5 bases; junction bases outside the gene matches: 9. Germline assignment: CDR1 MNHEY and CDR2 SVGAGI.